The rows below give T cell receptor beta chains drawn from one sample of a study of vaccination and CD4 T cells after COVID-19. TCRdb re-derived calls from the PCR reads in MiXCR, one entry per CDR3 protein. The sample carries fewer than 20,000 distinct CDR3 sequences, 54% recorded once. Antigens for these TCRs are unknown. The sample consisted of cultured CD4+ T cells from blood, taken after SARS-CoV-2 vaccination. All receptors derive from a human donor with COVID-19. The CDR3 runs from the conserved cysteine through the conserved F or W. A D gene is named only where the DNA matches it firmly. Clone sizes are given selectively: once, few, many, or a class where the clone is expanded.

J gene: TRBJ2-7
D gene: -
V gene: TRBV7-2
clone size: few
CDR3 DNA: TGTGCCAGCAGCTTAGGGGCAGGAAGAGAGCAGTACTTC
CDR3 protein: CASSLGAGREQYF

J gene: TRBJ2-3
D gene: TRBD2
V gene: TRBV20-1
clone size: -
CDR3 DNA: TGCAGTGCTAGAGCCCCAGGACTAGCCGCCACAGATACGCAGTATTTT
CDR3 protein: CSARAPGLAATDTQYF

J gene: TRBJ1-2
D gene: -
V gene: TRBV6-1
clone size: -
CDR3 DNA: TGTGCCAGCACGTTGGGAGGGGGGGGAGGTGGCTACACCTTC
CDR3 protein: CASTLGGGGGGYTF

J gene: TRBJ1-1
D gene: -
V gene: TRBV30
clone size: -
CDR3 DNA: TGTGCCTGGAGTGTACAAGGGGTCCATGAAGCTTTCTTT
CDR3 protein: CAWSVQGVHEAFF

J gene: TRBJ1-1
D gene: -
V gene: TRBV7-2
clone size: -
CDR3 DNA: TGTGCCAGCAGCTTGGTTGTCGGTTCCGGGAACACTGAAGCTTTCTTT
CDR3 protein: CASSLVVGSGNTEAFF

J gene: TRBJ1-2
D gene: -
V gene: TRBV30
clone size: few
CDR3 DNA: TGTGCCTGCCAAGAGTTTGGGCCGAGAGGTTATGGCTACACCTTC
CDR3 protein: CACQEFGPRGYGYTF

J gene: TRBJ2-7
D gene: TRBD1
V gene: TRBV6-1
clone size: once
CDR3 DNA: TGTGCCAGCAGTGCGGGACAGGGGCTCTACGAGCAGTACTTC
CDR3 protein: CASSAGQGLYEQYF

J gene: TRBJ2-3
D gene: -
V gene: TRBV7-8
clone size: -
CDR3 DNA: TGTGCCAGCAGCTTAGGGCAGGGGATTGATACGCAGTATTTT
CDR3 protein: CASSLGQGIDTQYF

J gene: TRBJ2-7
D gene: TRBD1
V gene: TRBV14
clone size: -
CDR3 DNA: TGTGCCAGCAGCTTCGGCCGGGACAGACTCTACGAGCAGTACTTC
CDR3 protein: CASSFGRDRLYEQYF

J gene: TRBJ2-7
D gene: -
V gene: TRBV7-2
clone size: -
CDR3 DNA: TGTGCCAGCAGCTTAGCAGGGGCCGGTAACGACGAGCAGTACTTC
CDR3 protein: CASSLAGAGNDEQYF

J gene: TRBJ2-3
D gene: -
V gene: TRBV15
clone size: medium-sized
CDR3 DNA: TGTGCCACCAGCAGGGGCGGGCGGAGCACAGATACGCAGTATTTT
CDR3 protein: CATSRGGRSTDTQYF

J gene: TRBJ2-7
D gene: -
V gene: TRBV6-1
clone size: once
CDR3 DNA: TGTGCCAGCAGTCCTAGCACAGGCTCCTACGAGCAGTACTTC
CDR3 protein: CASSPSTGSYEQYF

J gene: TRBJ1-1
D gene: -
V gene: TRBV20-1
clone size: -
CDR3 DNA: TGCAGTGCCAGACGACAAGGGGTGAACACTGAAGCTTTCTTT
CDR3 protein: CSARRQGVNTEAFF

J gene: TRBJ2-7
D gene: -
V gene: TRBV20-1
clone size: -
CDR3 DNA: TGCAGTGCTAGCCGCGGGGAAAGGAACGAGCAGTACTTC
CDR3 protein: CSASRGERNEQYF

J gene: TRBJ2-3
D gene: -
V gene: TRBV29-1
clone size: -
CDR3 DNA: TGCAGCGCGCAAAAGGGCACAGATACGCAGTATTTT
CDR3 protein: CSAQKGTDTQYF

J gene: TRBJ1-6
D gene: -
V gene: TRBV2
clone size: few
CDR3 DNA: TGTGCCAGCGGGCCCCCGAGCTCCTATAATTCACCCCTCCACTTT
CDR3 protein: CASGPPSSYNSPLHF

J gene: TRBJ2-5
D gene: TRBD2
V gene: TRBV6-1
clone size: -
CDR3 DNA: TGTGCCAGCAGTGAAGTATGGTGGGGTAGCGGGGGCCTCGGAGAGACCCAGTACTTC
CDR3 protein: CASSEVWWGSGGLGETQYF

J gene: TRBJ1-4
D gene: -
V gene: TRBV2
clone size: few
CDR3 DNA: TGTGCCAGCAGTCCTAATGAAAAACTGTTTTTT
CDR3 protein: CASSPNEKLFF

J gene: TRBJ2-5
D gene: -
V gene: TRBV7-2
clone size: -
CDR3 DNA: TGTGCCAGCAGCCGGGGACGTGCGGGGGAGACCCAGTACTTC
CDR3 protein: CASSRGRAGETQYF

J gene: TRBJ1-4
D gene: -
V gene: TRBV7-2
clone size: -
CDR3 DNA: TGTGCCAGCACCCCTGGAGCAGGGAGGGAAAAACTGTTTTTT
CDR3 protein: CASTPGAGREKLFF

J gene: TRBJ2-5
D gene: -
V gene: TRBV7-7
clone size: -
CDR3 DNA: TGTGCTAGCAGCCCGGAGCCCGCCAGGAACGCAGAGACCCAGTACTTC
CDR3 protein: CASSPEPARNAETQYF

J gene: TRBJ2-7
D gene: -
V gene: TRBV10-1
clone size: -
CDR3 DNA: TGCGCCAGCGCAAAGTCGGGAGCCTACGAGCAGTACTTC
CDR3 protein: CASAKSGAYEQYF

J gene: TRBJ2-5
D gene: -
V gene: TRBV20-1
clone size: few
CDR3 DNA: TGCAGTGCTAACCCCCCGGGACTGTGGTTAGAGACCCAGTACTTC
CDR3 protein: CSANPPGLWLETQYF

J gene: TRBJ1-3
D gene: -
V gene: TRBV20-1
clone size: -
CDR3 DNA: TGCAGTGCTAGCGGGGCAGGGCGAGGAAACACCATATATTTT
CDR3 protein: CSASGAGRGNTIYF

J gene: TRBJ2-3
D gene: TRBD2
V gene: TRBV20-1
clone size: -
CDR3 DNA: TGCAGTGCTCGACGAACTAGCGGGAACACAGATACGCAGTATTTT
CDR3 protein: CSARRTSGNTDTQYF

J gene: TRBJ2-7
D gene: TRBD1
V gene: TRBV5-1
clone size: -
CDR3 DNA: TGCGCCAGCAGCGAGACAGGGAGTAATGGAGAGCAGTACTTC
CDR3 protein: CASSETGSNGEQYF

J gene: TRBJ1-2
D gene: -
V gene: TRBV7-2
clone size: -
CDR3 DNA: TGTGCCAGCAGCCCTGCGGGTTCGGGCGGCTACACCTTC
CDR3 protein: CASSPAGSGGYTF

J gene: TRBJ1-1
D gene: -
V gene: TRBV19
clone size: -
CDR3 DNA: TGTGCCAGTACTTTGGGGCTAGGCACTGAAGCTTTCTTT
CDR3 protein: CASTLGLGTEAFF

J gene: TRBJ1-1
D gene: -
V gene: TRBV6-1
clone size: -
CDR3 DNA: TGTGCCATCCGGGACCTCACTGAAGCTTTCTTT
CDR3 protein: CAIRDLTEAFF

J gene: TRBJ1-2
D gene: -
V gene: TRBV28
clone size: -
CDR3 DNA: TGTGCCAGCGGGGAGACAGTCTATGGCTACACCTTC
CDR3 protein: CASGETVYGYTF

J gene: TRBJ2-3
D gene: TRBD2
V gene: TRBV5-1
clone size: -
CDR3 DNA: TGCGCCAGCAGCTTTTTAGCGGGGGGGCTCTCAGATACGCAGTATTTT
CDR3 protein: CASSFLAGGLSDTQYF

J gene: TRBJ2-3
D gene: TRBD2
V gene: TRBV12-3/TRBV12-4
clone size: -
CDR3 DNA: TGTGCCAGCAGGCTGAGACTAGCGGGGGTCACAGATACGCAGTATTTT
CDR3 protein: CASRLRLAGVTDTQYF

J gene: TRBJ2-3
D gene: -
V gene: TRBV20-1
clone size: -
CDR3 DNA: TGCAGTGCTCGCCGGGGGCAGACTAGCACAGATACGCAGTATTTT
CDR3 protein: CSARRGQTSTDTQYF

J gene: TRBJ2-4
D gene: TRBD2
V gene: TRBV11-2
clone size: -
CDR3 DNA: TGTGCCAGCAGCTTAGTAGCGACGGGAGGGAACATTCAGTACTTC
CDR3 protein: CASSLVATGGNIQYF

J gene: TRBJ2-6
D gene: TRBD2
V gene: TRBV7-2
clone size: -
CDR3 DNA: TGTGCCAGCAGCTTACTAGCGGGGGGGCCCGGGGCCAACGTCCTGACTTTC
CDR3 protein: CASSLLAGGPGANVLTF

J gene: TRBJ2-5
D gene: -
V gene: TRBV10-1
clone size: -
CDR3 DNA: TGCGCCAGCCAACTCCGGGCGTTCCAGTACTTC
CDR3 protein: CASQLRAFQYF

J gene: TRBJ1-1
D gene: -
V gene: TRBV7-9
clone size: -
CDR3 DNA: TGTGCCAGCAGCTTATCGGGAGGGGTTGGGACTGAAGCTTTCTTT
CDR3 protein: CASSLSGGVGTEAFF

J gene: TRBJ2-3
D gene: TRBD2
V gene: TRBV7-6
clone size: -
CDR3 DNA: TGTGCTAGCAGTTTGGGCGGGGGGGCCACAGATACGCAGTATTTT
CDR3 protein: CASSLGGGATDTQYF

J gene: TRBJ1-2
D gene: -
V gene: TRBV19
clone size: -
CDR3 DNA: TGTGCCAGTTATAGTCTGGACCCCGCACATAAAGCGGGGACTCGTGGCTACACCTTC
CDR3 protein: CASYSLDPAHKAGTRGYTF

J gene: TRBJ2-7
D gene: TRBD2
V gene: TRBV27
clone size: -
CDR3 DNA: TGTGCCAGCAGTTGGACCGGGACTAGGGCCTACGAGCAGTACTTC
CDR3 protein: CASSWTGTRAYEQYF

J gene: TRBJ2-3
D gene: -
V gene: TRBV20-1
clone size: -
CDR3 DNA: TGCAGTGCTAGAGTGGGGCAGGGGGAGGGAGATACGCAGTATTTT
CDR3 protein: CSARVGQGEGDTQYF

J gene: TRBJ1-4
D gene: TRBD1
V gene: TRBV24-1
clone size: -
CDR3 DNA: TGTGCCACCAGTGACCCGGGACAGGGGAGGCGAAAACTGTTTTTT
CDR3 protein: CATSDPGQGRRKLFF

J gene: TRBJ1-5
D gene: -
V gene: TRBV6-1
clone size: -
CDR3 DNA: TGTGCCAGCAGTCGGAGGAGCAATCAGCCCCAGCATTTT
CDR3 protein: CASSRRSNQPQHF

J gene: TRBJ1-2
D gene: TRBD1
V gene: TRBV24-1
clone size: few
CDR3 DNA: TGTGCCACCAGTGACCATGCTCAGGGGGCGAGCTACACCTTC
CDR3 protein: CATSDHAQGASYTF

J gene: TRBJ2-7
D gene: -
V gene: TRBV29-1
clone size: -
CDR3 DNA: TGCAGCGTTGAAGCAAGAGCGGGTTACGAGCAGTACTTC
CDR3 protein: CSVEARAGYEQYF

J gene: TRBJ2-6
D gene: -
V gene: TRBV4-2
clone size: -
CDR3 DNA: TGTGCCAGCAGCCTCAACTCACAGGTCTCTGGGGCCAACGTCCTGACTTTC
CDR3 protein: CASSLNSQVSGANVLTF

J gene: TRBJ2-5
D gene: TRBD2
V gene: TRBV11-1
clone size: few
CDR3 DNA: TGTGCCAGCAGCTTAAGGGGACTAGCGGGGGAGCAAGAGACCCAGTACTTC
CDR3 protein: CASSLRGLAGEQETQYF

J gene: TRBJ2-7
D gene: -
V gene: TRBV29-1
clone size: -
CDR3 DNA: TGCAGCGTTGAATCCCGGGATTTCGGCGAGCAGTACTTC
CDR3 protein: CSVESRDFGEQYF

J gene: TRBJ2-5
D gene: TRBD1
V gene: TRBV12-3/TRBV12-4
clone size: -
CDR3 DNA: TGTGCCAGTAGTAAACAGGGGGTTGGTGGGGAGACCCAGTACTTC
CDR3 protein: CASSKQGVGGETQYF

J gene: TRBJ2-2
D gene: -
V gene: TRBV28
clone size: few
CDR3 DNA: TGTGCCGGACTGGGACAGAACACCGGGGAGCTGTTTTTT
CDR3 protein: CAGLGQNTGELFF